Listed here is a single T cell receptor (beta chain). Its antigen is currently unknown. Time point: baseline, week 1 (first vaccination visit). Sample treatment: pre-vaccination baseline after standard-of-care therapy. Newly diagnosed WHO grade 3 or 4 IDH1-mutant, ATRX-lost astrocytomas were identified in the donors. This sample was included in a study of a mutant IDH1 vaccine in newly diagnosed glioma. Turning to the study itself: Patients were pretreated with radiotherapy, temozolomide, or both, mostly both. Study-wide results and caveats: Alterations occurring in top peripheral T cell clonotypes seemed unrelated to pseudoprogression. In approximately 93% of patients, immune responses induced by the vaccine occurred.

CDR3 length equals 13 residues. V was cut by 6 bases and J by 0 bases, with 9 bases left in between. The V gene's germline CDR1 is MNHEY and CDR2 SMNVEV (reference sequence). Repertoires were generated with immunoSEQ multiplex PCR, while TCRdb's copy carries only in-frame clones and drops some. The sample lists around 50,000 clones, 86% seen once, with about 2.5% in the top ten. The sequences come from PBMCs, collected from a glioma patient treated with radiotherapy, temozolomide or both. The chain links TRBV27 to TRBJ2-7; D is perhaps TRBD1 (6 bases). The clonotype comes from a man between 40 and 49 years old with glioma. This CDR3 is CASSLDSSYEQYF. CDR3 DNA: TGTGCCAGCAGCCTGGACAGCTCCTACGAGCAGTACTTC.